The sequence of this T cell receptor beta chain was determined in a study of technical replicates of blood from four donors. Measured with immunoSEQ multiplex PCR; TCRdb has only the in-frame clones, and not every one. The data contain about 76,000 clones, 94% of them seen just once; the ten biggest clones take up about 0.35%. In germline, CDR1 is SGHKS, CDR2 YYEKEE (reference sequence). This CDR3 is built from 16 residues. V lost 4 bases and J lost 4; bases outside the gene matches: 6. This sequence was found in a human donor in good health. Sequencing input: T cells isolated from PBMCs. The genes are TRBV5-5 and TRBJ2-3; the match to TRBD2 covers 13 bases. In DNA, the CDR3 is TGTGCCAGCAGCGCGGGGACTAGCGGGACGGCAGATACGCAGTATTTT. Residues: CASSAGTSGTADTQYF. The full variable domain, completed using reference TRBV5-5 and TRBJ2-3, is DAGVTQSPTHLIKTRGQQVTLRCSPISGHKSVSWYQQVLGQGPQFIFQYYEKEERGRGNFPDRFSARQFPNYSSELNVNALLLGDSALYLCASSAGTSGTADTQYFGPGTRLTVL.